Sequencing of this T cell receptor (beta chain) was carried out in a study of Graves' ophthalmopathy and Graves' hyperthyroidism. RNA transcripts yielded amplified TCR beta CDR3 regions. The library came from an HTBI-primed first-round RT-PCR and a second-round multiplex PCR. TCRdb used MiXCR to reprocess the multiplex PCR reads, holding one entry per CDR3 protein. The table shows 300,000 to 500,000 distinct CDR3 sequences, with 15% occurring only once. This clonotype was observed at least ten times. The junction departs from the called germline gene at one end, perhaps through a read error. The CDR3 extends over 15 amino acids. The germline V gene encodes CDR1 PRHDT and CDR2 FYEKMQ (reference sequence).

This sequence joins TRBV13 and TRBJ2-7, with 8 bases fitting TRBD1. Sample: peripheral blood. This clonotype was obtained from a woman aged 18-29 years with stable Graves' hyperthyroidism. This CDR3 reads CASNLNGQGAYEQYF. DNA for the CDR3: TGTGCCAGCAACTTAAACGGGCAGGGGGCTTACGAGCAGTACTTC.